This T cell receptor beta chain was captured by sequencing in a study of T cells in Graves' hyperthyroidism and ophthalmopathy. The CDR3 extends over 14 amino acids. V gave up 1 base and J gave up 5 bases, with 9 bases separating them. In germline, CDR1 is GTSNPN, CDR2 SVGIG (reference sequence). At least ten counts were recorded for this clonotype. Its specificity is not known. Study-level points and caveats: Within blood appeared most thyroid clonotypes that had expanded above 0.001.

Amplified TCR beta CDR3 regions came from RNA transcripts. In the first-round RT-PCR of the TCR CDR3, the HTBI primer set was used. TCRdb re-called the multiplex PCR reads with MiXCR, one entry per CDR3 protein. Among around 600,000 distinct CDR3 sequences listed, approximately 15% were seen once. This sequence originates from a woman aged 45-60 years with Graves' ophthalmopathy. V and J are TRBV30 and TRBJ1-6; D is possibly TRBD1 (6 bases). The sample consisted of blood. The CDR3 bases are TGTGCCTGGAGTGCTAGGGGGAATAATTCACCCCTCCACTTT. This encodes CAWSARGNNSPLHF. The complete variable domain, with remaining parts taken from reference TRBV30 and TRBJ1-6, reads SQTIHQWPATLVQPVGSPLSLECTVEGTSNPNLYWYRQAAGRGLQLLFYSVGIGQISSEVPQNLSASRPQDRQFILSSKKLLLSDSGFYLCAWSARGNNSPLHFGNGTRLTVT.